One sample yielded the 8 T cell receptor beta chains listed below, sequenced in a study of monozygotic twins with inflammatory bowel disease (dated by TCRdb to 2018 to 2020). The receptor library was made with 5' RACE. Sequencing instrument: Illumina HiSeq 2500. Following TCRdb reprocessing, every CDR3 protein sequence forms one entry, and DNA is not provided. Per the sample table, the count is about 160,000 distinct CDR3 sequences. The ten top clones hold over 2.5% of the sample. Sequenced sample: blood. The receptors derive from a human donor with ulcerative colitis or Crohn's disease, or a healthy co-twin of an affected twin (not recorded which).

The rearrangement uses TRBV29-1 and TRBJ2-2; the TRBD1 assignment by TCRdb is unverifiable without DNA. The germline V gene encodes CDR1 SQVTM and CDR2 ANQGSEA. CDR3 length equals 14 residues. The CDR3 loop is CSVEPGADTGELFF.

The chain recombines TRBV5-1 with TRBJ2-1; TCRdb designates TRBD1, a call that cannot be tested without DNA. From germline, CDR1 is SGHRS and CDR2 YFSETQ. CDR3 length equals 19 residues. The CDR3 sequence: CASSLVGRTTPGMVNEQFF.

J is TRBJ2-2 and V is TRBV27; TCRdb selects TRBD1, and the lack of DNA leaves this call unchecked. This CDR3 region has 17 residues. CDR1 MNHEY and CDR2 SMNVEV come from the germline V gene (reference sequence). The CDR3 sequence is CASSLFSTAGLRGELFF.

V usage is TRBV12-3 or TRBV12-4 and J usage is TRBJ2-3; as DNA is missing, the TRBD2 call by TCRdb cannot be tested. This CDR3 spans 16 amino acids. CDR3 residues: CASSPDLAGRTDTQYF.

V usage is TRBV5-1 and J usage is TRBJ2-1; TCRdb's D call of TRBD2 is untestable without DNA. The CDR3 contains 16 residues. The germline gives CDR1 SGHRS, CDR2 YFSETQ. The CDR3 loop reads CASSLSSSGGYNEQFF.

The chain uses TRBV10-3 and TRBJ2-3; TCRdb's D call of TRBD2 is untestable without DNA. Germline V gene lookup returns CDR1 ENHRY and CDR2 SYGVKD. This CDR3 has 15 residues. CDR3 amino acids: CAISEASGRGDTQYF.

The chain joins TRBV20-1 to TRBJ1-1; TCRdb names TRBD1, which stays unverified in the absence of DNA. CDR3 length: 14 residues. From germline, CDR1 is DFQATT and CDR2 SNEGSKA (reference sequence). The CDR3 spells CSALGPTQNTEAFF.

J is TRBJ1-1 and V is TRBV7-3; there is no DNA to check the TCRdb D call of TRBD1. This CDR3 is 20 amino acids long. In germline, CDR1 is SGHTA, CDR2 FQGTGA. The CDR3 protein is CASSFPRAPRGRGRKVGAFF.